This TCR beta chain was obtained from a study of Ad26.COV2.S vaccination and SARS-CoV-2 variants. Overall study: A participant enrolled in the COV1001 Ad26.COV2.S trial arm provided the sample. Ad26.COV2.S was injected intramuscularly once or twice, 56 days apart.

V was pared by 6 bases and J by 6 bases, with 8 bases between. This CDR3 has 12 residues. On this clone: The antigen is undetermined.

The protocol was immunoSEQ multiplex PCR, while the TCRdb copy is restricted to in-frame clones and leaves out a portion. The sample has 200,000 to 300,000 clones; roughly 90% are singletons. Study results and limitations: Considerable breadth of spike-specific CD8+ and CD4+ T cell responses has reportedly been documented following vaccination.

Sample treatment: roughly 18 received Ad26.COV2.S at low or high dose, single or two shots; roughly five received placebo; per-sample allocation not given. Sampling happened 63 days after the first vaccine or placebo injection. Source: peripheral blood, taken in a trial of Ad26.COV2.S vaccine versus placebo. The V call is TRBV12-3 or TRBV12-4, the J call TRBJ2-2; D gene unclear. The receptor was derived from a person aged 18 to 65 who received the Ad26.COV2.S COVID-19 vaccine or a placebo. This CDR3 reads CASSHSAGELFF. DNA of the CDR3: TGTGCCAGCAGCCACAGCGCCGGGGAGCTGTTTTTT.